Following are 17 T cell receptor beta chains from one sample sequenced in a study of blood T cell repertoires in COVID-19. Sequencing used immunoSEQ multiplex PCR; TCRdb keeps in-frame clones, though not all of them. The sample shows some 490,000 clones, about 88% of them seen only once. The sequenced sample consisted of PBMCs or T cells enriched from blood (not recorded which). These receptor sequences come from a woman aged 55-69 years who had recovered from COVID-19.

J is TRBJ2-2 and V is TRBV2; a weak D match, TRBD1 (6 bases). With 4 bases removed from V and 4 bases from J, the gap between germline ends came to 10 bases. Looked up from germline, CDR1 is SNHLY and CDR2 is FYNNEI. This CDR3 is built from 14 residues. The DNA of the CDR3 is TGTGCCAGCAGTGCGGGCAGGGGCACCGGGGAGCTGTTTTTT. Translated: CASSAGRGTGELFF.

Notes on this clone: Other DNA sequences in this sample translate to the same CDR3. The chain employs TRBV18 and TRBJ1-3, with a possible D match to TRBD1 (5 bases). The CDR3 covers 14 residues. Germline V lookup: CDR1 KGHSH, CDR2 LQKENI. Trimming stripped 6 bases from V and 0 bases from J, with 9 bases between. The CDR3 bases are TGTGCCAGCTCCCCGGACAACTCTGGAAACACCATATATTTT. This encodes CASSPDNSGNTIYF.

The chain recombines TRBV6-5 with TRBJ1-2; the match to TRBD1 covers 7 bases. Trimming at V came to 7 bases and at J to 4 bases, leaving 12 bases not matched to a gene. The CDR3 has 15 residues. The germline gives CDR1 MNHEY, CDR2 SVGAGI. CDR3: CASTPDREKTYGYTF. DNA for the CDR3: TGTGCCAGCACTCCTGACAGGGAAAAGACCTATGGCTACACCTTC.

The chain recombines TRBV10-3 with TRBJ1-2; TRBD1 is a possible D gene (5 bases). CDR3 size: 17 residues. Germline loops: CDR1 ENHRY, CDR2 SYGVKD. The V end was cut by 0 bases, the J end by 0 bases, with 14 bases between. The CDR3 nucleotides read TGTGCCATCAGTGAGTCGACTCGGGGGGAGACTAACTATGGCTACACCTTC. Translation gives CAISESTRGETNYGYTF.

The chain recombines TRBV3-1 (or the pseudogene TRBV3-2) with TRBJ1-2; 7 bases are a match to TRBD1. Germline V CDR1 and CDR2: LGHDT, YNNKEL (reference sequence). The CDR3 is 13 residues long. The J segment lost 2 bases and the V segment lost 7 bases, leaving 4 bases of the junction unmatched. This CDR3 is CASTRGVNYGYTF. CDR3 sequence (DNA): TGTGCCAGCACCAGGGGGGTGAACTATGGCTACACCTTC.

The genes are TRBV10-3 and TRBJ1-2; 12 bases map to TRBD1. Germline CDR1 and CDR2: ENHRY and SYGVKD. The CDR3 totals 14 residues. With 10 bases clipped from V and 8 bases from J, the junction kept 11 bases outside the gene matches. For the CDR3, the DNA is TGTGCCACCAACTTGGGACAGGGGGCTAACGGCTACACCTTC. It encodes CATNLGQGANGYTF.

The V gene is TRBV2, the J gene TRBJ2-3; tentative D call: TRBD2 (5 bases). Trimming stripped 3 bases from V and 0 bases from J, with 7 bases between. CDR1 and CDR2 from the germline V gene are SNHLY and FYNNEI. CDR3 length equals 14 residues. The CDR3 is CASSDTGSTDTQYF. CDR3 DNA sequence: TGTGCCAGCAGTGACACGGGGAGCACAGATACGCAGTATTTT.

The chain links TRBV13 to TRBJ2-1, with a tentative D call TRBD2 (6 bases). Per germline, CDR1 PRHDT and CDR2 FYEKMQ (reference sequence). This CDR3 spans 15 amino acids. Trimming removed 3 bases at V and 5 bases at J, with 14 bases between. CDR3 loop: CASSFRQAGHNEQFF. The CDR3 nucleotides are TGTGCCAGCAGCTTCCGTCAGGCGGGACACAATGAGCAGTTCTTC.

This sequence joins TRBV5-4 and TRBJ2-2, with 12 nucleotides matching TRBD2. Germline CDR1 and CDR2: SGHNT and YYREEE (reference sequence). The CDR3 has 17 residues. The junction had 11 bases not matched to a gene; V was cut back by 4 bases and J by 7 bases. Here the CDR3 reads CASSPGGLAGLNGELFF. CDR3 sequence (DNA): TGTGCCAGCAGCCCCGGAGGACTAGCGGGGTTGAACGGGGAGCTGTTTTTT. Using reference TRBV5-4 and TRBJ2-2 for the parts outside the CDR3, the full variable domain is ETGVTQSPTHLIKTRGQQVTLRCSSQSGHNTVSWYQQALGQGPQFIFQYYREEENGRGNFPPRFSGLQFPNYSSELNVNALELDDSALYLCASSPGGLAGLNGELFFGEGSRLTVL.

This clone was found a few times. This chain uses TRBV5-1 with TRBJ1-6; no clear D gene. Germline V lookup: CDR1 SGHRS, CDR2 YFSETQ. The CDR3 has 13 amino acids. Trimming removed 0 bases from V and 9 bases from J, with 7 bases in between. This CDR3 reads CASSLAGFSPLHF. The CDR3 DNA is TGCGCCAGCAGCTTGGCCGGTTTTTCACCCCTCCACTTT.

This rearrangement joins TRBV27 to TRBJ1-6; 9 bases match TRBD1. The CDR3 covers 14 residues. CDR1 and CDR2 (germline): MNHEY, SMNVEV (reference sequence). The V and J ends lost 8 bases and 6 bases, in that order; junction bases with no gene match: 5. The CDR3 nucleotides are TGTGCCAGCCGAAACAGGGGGCTTAATTCACCCCTCCACTTT. Protein product: CASRNRGLNSPLHF.

J is TRBJ2-2 and V is TRBV10-3; 15 bases map to TRBD2. CDR1 ENHRY and CDR2 SYGVKD come from the germline V gene. The V gene end was trimmed by 11 bases and the J gene end by 3 bases; junction bases not matched to a gene: 7. The CDR3 sequence is 16 residues long. CDR3 sequence reads: CAVRTSGGADTGELFF. The CDR3 coding sequence is TGTGCCGTCCGGACTAGCGGGGGGGCGGACACCGGGGAGCTGTTTTTT.

The rearrangement uses TRBV24-1 and TRBJ2-7, with D possibly being TRBD2 (5 bases). Trimming took 3 bases from V and 2 from J, leaving 10 bases between them. This CDR3 region has 14 residues. Per the germline V gene, CDR1 is KGHDR and CDR2 is SFDVKD. DNA for the CDR3: TGTGCCACCAGTGATCACGGGGTTCCCTACGAGCAGTACTTC. It translates to CATSDHGVPYEQYF.

In its sample, this clone was seen once. V usage is TRBV11-2 and J usage is TRBJ2-1; 11 bases agree with TRBD1. Germline values: CDR1 SGHAT, CDR2 FQNNGV. The CDR3 is made up of 16 amino acids. Germline trimming cut 5 bases from V and 7 bases from J; bases unmatched to any gene: 10. CDR3 in amino acids: CASSPTRDRGRNEQFF. CDR3 bases: TGTGCCAGCAGCCCAACCCGGGACAGGGGGAGGAATGAGCAGTTCTTC. The full variable domain, in which reference TRBV11-2 and TRBJ2-1 provide the parts outside the CDR3, is EAGVAQSPRYKIIEKRQSVAFWCNPISGHATLYWYQQILGQGPKLLIQFQNNGVVDDSQLPKDRFSAERLKGVDSTLKIQPAKLEDSAVYLCASSPTRDRGRNEQFFGPGTRLTVL.

The chain joins TRBV2 to TRBJ2-3; 12 positions match TRBD2. This CDR3 has 16 residues. With V trimmed by 4 bases and J by 3 bases, 5 bases remained unmatched. Germline V gene sequence: CDR1 SNHLY, CDR2 FYNNEI. CDR3 loop: CASSASGGALTDTQYF. CDR3 coding DNA: TGTGCCAGCAGTGCTAGCGGGGGGGCCCTAACAGATACGCAGTATTTT. Drawing the rest from reference TRBV2 and TRBJ2-3, the complete variable domain is EPEVTQTPSHQVTQMGQEVILRCVPISNHLYFYWYRQILGQKVEFLVSFYNNEISEKSEIFDDQFSVERPDGSNFTLKIRSTKLEDSAMYFCASSASGGALTDTQYFGPGTRLTVL.

The chain employs TRBV7-2 and TRBJ2-7; weak D call: TRBD2 (6 bases). The CDR3 is 15 amino acids. CDR1 SGHTA and CDR2 FQGNSA come from the germline V gene. Deletions cut 3 bases from V and 0 bases from J, with 12 bases between. The CDR3 region is CASSFGVGSSYEQYV. DNA of the CDR3: TGTGCCAGCAGCTTCGGGGTCGGGAGCTCCTACGAGCAGTACGTC.

This clone was recorded only once. The rearrangement links TRBV2 to TRBJ1-5; weak D call: TRBD1 (6 bases). Germline loops: CDR1 SNHLY, CDR2 FYNNEI. Trimming took off 5 bases at V and 1 base at J, with 12 bases between the two ends. The CDR3 loop spans 15 amino acids. This CDR3 reads CASSNRGSSNQPQHF. CDR3 in DNA: TGTGCCAGCAGTAATAGGGGGTCAAGCAATCAGCCCCAGCATTTT.